A selection of T cell receptor beta chains follows, all from one sample in a study of cytomegalovirus exposure and HLA in healthy donors. Profiling relied on immunoSEQ multiplex PCR, and the TCRdb table lists in-frame clones only, not all of them. The sample shows 110,000 to 150,000 clones, 65% to 80% of them seen only once. The sequenced sample was PBMCs. These receptor sequences come from a man between 25 and 39 years old in good health and CMV-seronegative. Each CDR3 is given with its conserved first and last residue. Fields, in order: CDR3 protein, CDR3 DNA, clone size, J gene, D gene, V gene. The D gene is left open where the match is weak. Where a row states a size, it is once, few, many or the class of an expanded clone; other rows omit it.

CDR3 protein: CASLLGATNEKLFF
CDR3 DNA: TGTGCCAGCTTATTAGGGGCGACTAATGAAAAACTGTTTTTT
clone size: few
J gene: TRBJ1-4
D gene: .
V gene: TRBV18

CDR3 protein: CASMLAVGPDTQYF
CDR3 DNA: TGTGCCAGCATGCTGGCGGTGGGGCCAGATACGCAGTATTTT
clone size: .
J gene: TRBJ2-3
D gene: .
V gene: TRBV6-5

CDR3 protein: CASSRDREGRSPLHF
CDR3 DNA: TGCGCCAGCAGCCGGGACAGGGAAGGCAGGTCACCCCTCCACTTT
clone size: .
J gene: TRBJ1-6
D gene: TRBD1
V gene: TRBV4-1

CDR3 protein: CASSYRVNQPQHF
CDR3 DNA: TGTGCCAGCAGTTACAGGGTCAATCAGCCCCAGCATTTT
clone size: .
J gene: TRBJ1-5
D gene: .
V gene: TRBV6-4

CDR3 protein: CASSQDGERNTQYF
CDR3 DNA: TGTGCCAGCAGCCAAGATGGAGAGCGGAATACGCAGTATTTT
clone size: .
J gene: TRBJ2-3
D gene: .
V gene: TRBV4-2

CDR3 protein: CASSLGQYFSGNTIYF
CDR3 DNA: TGTGCCAGCAGCTTGGGACAGTACTTCTCTGGAAACACCATATATTTT
clone size: .
J gene: TRBJ1-3
D gene: .
V gene: TRBV5-5

CDR3 protein: CASNPGDRQGGEKLFF
CDR3 DNA: TGTGCCAGCAATCCGGGGGACAGGCAGGGAGGTGAAAAACTGTTTTTT
clone size: .
J gene: TRBJ1-4
D gene: TRBD1
V gene: TRBV28

CDR3 protein: CASSLHVNQPQHF
CDR3 DNA: TGTGCCAGCAGCTTACATGTCAATCAGCCCCAGCATTTT
clone size: .
J gene: TRBJ1-5
D gene: .
V gene: TRBV7-2

CDR3 protein: CASSLGGPNTEAFF
CDR3 DNA: TGTGCCAGCAGCCTAGGAGGGCCAAACACTGAAGCTTTCTTT
clone size: .
J gene: TRBJ1-1
D gene: .
V gene: TRBV11-3

CDR3 protein: CASTYDGTAENYGYTF
CDR3 DNA: TGCGCCAGCACCTACGACGGGACAGCTGAGAACTATGGCTACACCTTC
clone size: .
J gene: TRBJ1-2
D gene: TRBD1
V gene: TRBV5-1

CDR3 protein: CASSLGVGAQETQYF
CDR3 DNA: TGTGCCAGCAGCCTAGGGGTGGGGGCCCAAGAGACCCAGTACTTC
clone size: .
J gene: TRBJ2-5
D gene: .
V gene: TRBV9

CDR3 protein: CASSLDSYQAELFF
CDR3 DNA: TGTGCCAGCAGCTTAGACAGCTACCAGGCGGAGCTGTTTTTT
clone size: .
J gene: TRBJ2-2
D gene: .
V gene: TRBV11-3

CDR3 protein: CASSPRQGLAKNIQYF
CDR3 DNA: TGCGCCAGCAGCCCACGACAGGGATTAGCCAAAAACATTCAGTACTTC
clone size: .
J gene: TRBJ2-4
D gene: TRBD1
V gene: TRBV4-1

CDR3 protein: CASRGQGENTIYF
CDR3 DNA: TGTGCCAGCAGGGGACAGGGCGAAAACACCATATATTTT
clone size: .
J gene: TRBJ1-3
D gene: TRBD1
V gene: TRBV28

CDR3 protein: CASSPDREQNIQYF
CDR3 DNA: TGCGCCAGCAGCCCGGACAGGGAGCAAAACATTCAGTACTTC
clone size: .
J gene: TRBJ2-4
D gene: TRBD1
V gene: TRBV10-1

CDR3 protein: CASIGQGGTEAFF
CDR3 DNA: TGTGCCAGCATTGGACAGGGCGGCACTGAAGCTTTCTTT
clone size: .
J gene: TRBJ1-1
D gene: TRBD1
V gene: TRBV25-1

CDR3 protein: CASSPGGTGDYGYTF
CDR3 DNA: TGTGCCAGCAGCCCGGGAGGGACAGGGGACTATGGCTACACCTTC
clone size: .
J gene: TRBJ1-2
D gene: TRBD1
V gene: TRBV5-4

CDR3 protein: CASSLVGSGGQPQHF
CDR3 DNA: TGTGCCAGCAGCTTAGTAGGTTCGGGAGGTCAGCCCCAGCATTTT
clone size: .
J gene: TRBJ1-5
D gene: .
V gene: TRBV7-9

CDR3 protein: CASSLAGGGRTDTQYF
CDR3 DNA: TGCGCCAGCAGCTTGGCCGGCGGGGGGCGCACAGATACGCAGTATTTT
clone size: few
J gene: TRBJ2-3
D gene: TRBD2
V gene: TRBV5-1

CDR3 protein: CASSKGGRGSYEQYF
CDR3 DNA: TGTGCCAGCAGCAAGGGTGGCAGGGGCTCCTACGAGCAGTACTTC
clone size: .
J gene: TRBJ2-7
D gene: .
V gene: TRBV5-6

CDR3 protein: CASRGTGVTGELFF
CDR3 DNA: TGTGCCAGTAGAGGGACAGGGGTGACCGGGGAGCTGTTTTTT
clone size: few
J gene: TRBJ2-2
D gene: TRBD1
V gene: TRBV19

CDR3 protein: CASKPGQRDQPQHF
CDR3 DNA: TGTGCCAGTAAACCGGGACAGAGAGATCAGCCCCAGCATTTT
clone size: .
J gene: TRBJ1-5
D gene: TRBD1
V gene: TRBV19

CDR3 protein: CASSYGGQGTDTQYF
CDR3 DNA: TGTGCCAGCAGTTACGGGGGACAGGGGACAGATACGCAGTATTTT
clone size: .
J gene: TRBJ2-3
D gene: TRBD1
V gene: TRBV6-5

CDR3 protein: CSGGRQGSVPDTQYF
CDR3 DNA: TGCAGCGGTGGAAGGCAGGGTTCGGTCCCAGATACGCAGTATTTT
clone size: .
J gene: TRBJ2-3
D gene: .
V gene: TRBV29-1

CDR3 protein: CASSGGKGASNYGYTF
CDR3 DNA: TGTGCCAGCAGTGGGGGAAAGGGGGCTAGTAACTATGGCTACACCTTC
clone size: .
J gene: TRBJ1-2
D gene: TRBD1
V gene: TRBV28

CDR3 protein: CASSDTSGGQGTQYF
CDR3 DNA: TGTGCCAGCAGTGACACTAGCGGGGGGCAAGGGACCCAGTACTTC
clone size: .
J gene: TRBJ2-5
D gene: TRBD2
V gene: TRBV2

CDR3 protein: CASSLQANQADTQYF
CDR3 DNA: TGTGCCAGCAGCCTCCAGGCTAACCAGGCAGATACGCAGTATTTT
clone size: .
J gene: TRBJ2-3
D gene: .
V gene: TRBV6-5

CDR3 protein: CAWTGQKNIQYF
CDR3 DNA: TGTGCCTGGACGGGACAGAAAAACATTCAGTACTTC
clone size: .
J gene: TRBJ2-4
D gene: TRBD1
V gene: TRBV2

CDR3 protein: CASSGGTGNSGNTIYF
CDR3 DNA: TGTGCCAGCAGCGGAGGGACAGGGAACTCTGGAAACACCATATATTTT
clone size: once
J gene: TRBJ1-3
D gene: TRBD1
V gene: TRBV9

CDR3 protein: CASSLEGHEQYF
CDR3 DNA: TGTGCCAGCAGCTTAGAGGGCCACGAGCAGTACTTC
clone size: .
J gene: TRBJ2-7
D gene: .
V gene: TRBV11-2

CDR3 protein: CASSAEIDYEQYF
CDR3 DNA: TGCGCCAGCAGCGCGGAGATCGACTACGAGCAGTACTTC
clone size: few
J gene: TRBJ2-7
D gene: .
V gene: TRBV5-1

CDR3 protein: CASSPRGEGVQYF
CDR3 DNA: TGTGCCAGCTCACCCCGCGGGGAGGGGGTCCAGTACTTC
clone size: .
J gene: TRBJ2-5
D gene: .
V gene: TRBV18

CDR3 protein: CASSDSNRAGEYGHKGTQYF
CDR3 DNA: TGTGCCAGCAGTGACTCCAACAGGGCAGGGGAATACGGCCACAAGGGGACCCAGTACTTC
clone size: .
J gene: TRBJ2-5
D gene: .
V gene: TRBV6-4

CDR3 protein: CSAWDLYEQYF
CDR3 DNA: TGCAGTGCCTGGGACTTATACGAGCAGTACTTC
clone size: .
J gene: TRBJ2-7
D gene: .
V gene: TRBV20-1

CDR3 protein: CAGGQTLSGANVLTF
CDR3 DNA: TGTGCCGGCGGACAGACCCTCTCTGGGGCCAACGTCCTGACTTTC
clone size: .
J gene: TRBJ2-6
D gene: .
V gene: TRBV28

CDR3 protein: CASRPGQSTDTQYF
CDR3 DNA: TGTGCCAGCCGCCCGGGACAGAGCACAGATACGCAGTATTTT
clone size: once
J gene: TRBJ2-3
D gene: TRBD1
V gene: TRBV28

CDR3 protein: CASRWHPSYEQYF
CDR3 DNA: TGTGCCAGCAGGTGGCACCCCTCCTACGAGCAGTACTTC
clone size: .
J gene: TRBJ2-7
D gene: .
V gene: TRBV7-2

CDR3 protein: CASSYSGVENTEAFF
CDR3 DNA: TGTGCCAGCAGCTACTCAGGGGTGGAGAACACTGAAGCTTTCTTT
clone size: once
J gene: TRBJ1-1
D gene: .
V gene: TRBV7-2

CDR3 protein: CASSDTGSPSYEQYF
CDR3 DNA: TGTGCCAGCAGTGACACAGGGAGCCCTTCCTACGAGCAGTACTTC
clone size: .
J gene: TRBJ2-7
D gene: .
V gene: TRBV6-1

CDR3 protein: CASSPGHTWGEKLFF
CDR3 DNA: TGTGCCAGCAGCCCGGGACACACCTGGGGTGAAAAACTGTTTTTT
clone size: once
J gene: TRBJ1-4
D gene: .
V gene: TRBV5-5

CDR3 protein: CASSVRDRSSGANGLTF
CDR3 DNA: TGTGCCAGCAGCGTTAGGGACAGGAGCTCTGGGGCCAACGGCCTGACTTTC
clone size: once
J gene: TRBJ2-6
D gene: TRBD1
V gene: TRBV9

CDR3 protein: CASSYSSLGSGNTIYF
CDR3 DNA: TGTGCCAGCAGTTACTCGAGCCTCGGCTCTGGAAACACCATATATTTT
clone size: .
J gene: TRBJ1-3
D gene: .
V gene: TRBV6-5

CDR3 protein: CASSLENRATNEKLFF
CDR3 DNA: TGTGCCAGCAGCTTAGAGAACAGGGCAACTAATGAAAAACTGTTTTTT
clone size: .
J gene: TRBJ1-4
D gene: .
V gene: TRBV7-8

CDR3 protein: CASSLGYTGNEQFF
CDR3 DNA: TGCGCCAGCAGCTTGGGCTATACGGGCAATGAGCAGTTCTTC
clone size: few
J gene: TRBJ2-1
D gene: .
V gene: TRBV5-1

CDR3 protein: CASSIIGGGTDTQYF
CDR3 DNA: TGTGCCAGTAGTATTATCGGGGGGGGCACAGATACGCAGTATTTT
clone size: .
J gene: TRBJ2-3
D gene: TRBD2
V gene: TRBV19

CDR3 protein: CASRIQVSSTDTQYF
CDR3 DNA: TGTGCCAGCAGAATACAGGTCTCTAGCACAGATACGCAGTATTTT
clone size: .
J gene: TRBJ2-3
D gene: .
V gene: TRBV6-6

CDR3 protein: CSVREGLDYEQYF
CDR3 DNA: TGCAGCGTGAGGGAGGGGCTGGACTACGAGCAGTACTTC
clone size: .
J gene: TRBJ2-7
D gene: TRBD2
V gene: TRBV29-1

CDR3 protein: CASSLDRGSSYEQYF
CDR3 DNA: TGTGCCAGCAGCTTAGACAGGGGTTCCTCCTACGAGCAGTACTTC
clone size: .
J gene: TRBJ2-7
D gene: TRBD1
V gene: TRBV7-2

CDR3 protein: CATRDGEGGSEQYF
CDR3 DNA: TGTGCCACACGGGACGGGGAGGGGGGTAGCGAGCAGTACTTC
clone size: .
J gene: TRBJ2-7
D gene: .
V gene: TRBV7-8

CDR3 protein: CASSTWGGPDYGYTF
CDR3 DNA: TGTGCCAGTAGTACGTGGGGCGGCCCTGACTATGGCTACACCTTC
clone size: .
J gene: TRBJ1-2
D gene: .
V gene: TRBV19

CDR3 protein: CASSGAGSVNIQYF
CDR3 DNA: TGTGCCAGCAGTGGGGCAGGGTCGGTAAACATTCAGTACTTC
clone size: .
J gene: TRBJ2-4
D gene: .
V gene: TRBV25-1

CDR3 protein: CASTETDYGYTF
CDR3 DNA: TGTGCCAGCACGGAGACAGATTATGGCTACACCTTC
clone size: .
J gene: TRBJ1-2
D gene: .
V gene: TRBV6-1

CDR3 protein: CASSLGQGPYEQYF
CDR3 DNA: TGCGCCAGCAGCTTGGGACAGGGCCCCTACGAGCAGTACTTC
clone size: .
J gene: TRBJ2-7
D gene: TRBD1
V gene: TRBV5-1

CDR3 protein: CATSRDRGNQPQHF
CDR3 DNA: TGTGCCACCAGCAGAGATCGGGGAAATCAGCCCCAGCATTTT
clone size: few
J gene: TRBJ1-5
D gene: .
V gene: TRBV15

CDR3 protein: CASSLRQNYGYTF
CDR3 DNA: TGTGCCAGCAGTTTGCGGCAGAACTATGGCTACACCTTC
clone size: .
J gene: TRBJ1-2
D gene: .
V gene: TRBV28